Sequencing of this T cell receptor beta chain was carried out in a study of OX40 agonist ivuxolimab in advanced cancers. Study-wide background: Treatment of patients was with ivuxolimab, an agonistic anti-OX40 (CD134) antibody. Eligibility rules accepted prior anti-PD-1, anti-PD-L1 or anti-CTLA-4 therapy, and around 44% had some. Cancers in dose escalation were hepatocellular, melanoma, renal cell and head and neck.

Trimming shortened V by 0 bases and J by 0 bases, and 7 bases separated the two germline ends. The length of the CDR3 is 15 residues. From germline, CDR1 is SGHRS and CDR2 YFSETQ. TCRdb's table, derived via immunoSEQ multiplex PCR, lists solely in-frame clones and lacks some. Of some 33,000 clones in the sample, 74% were seen once. This clone counts as medium-sized. Patients were ineligible given autoimmune disease history or systemic immunosuppression. V gene TRBV5-1 combines with J gene TRBJ1-3; D may be TRBD1 (5 bases). Sample: CD4+ or CD8+ T cells sorted from blood, taken in a trial of the OX40 agonist ivuxolimab. The receptor was derived from an adult with an advanced solid tumor such as melanoma, head and neck, liver or kidney cancer. The CDR3 here is CASSLGQLSGNTIYF. The CDR3 DNA reads TGCGCCAGCAGCTTGGGACAGCTCTCTGGAAACACCATATATTTT.